These 20 T cell receptor beta chains originate from one sample sequenced in a study of blood T cells in healthy people across ages. Sample-barcoded 5' priming and a J-beta primer mix drove a second PCR of roughly 6 to 12 cycles. MiXCR, run by TCRdb on the 5' RACE reads, gives a single entry per CDR3 protein. The profile shows about 780,000 distinct CDR3 sequences, 46% of them singletons. Sample: blood. The origin of the receptors is a man aged 80 or over in good health.

V is TRBV6-5 and J is TRBJ2-1; D perhaps matches TRBD2 (6 bases). Trimming pared 7 bases from V and 7 bases from J, leaving 17 bases between. The CDR3 is 14 amino acids. Germline CDR1 reads MNHEY; CDR2 reads SVGAGI. This CDR3 reads CASMMSGRRNEQFF. The CDR3 region has the DNA TGTGCCAGCATGATGAGCGGGCGAAGGAATGAGCAGTTCTTC.

As regards this clonotype: Relative to the germline gene, one junction end is altered; a read error may explain this. V is TRBV20-1 and J is TRBJ2-1, with 8 nucleotides matching TRBD1. Per germline, CDR1 DFQATT and CDR2 SNEGSKA (reference sequence). The CDR3 is made up of 15 amino acids. CDR3 sequence reads: CSARVTGGQYNEQFF. CDR3 in DNA: TGCAGCGCTAGAGTTACAGGGGGGCAATACAATGAGCAGTTCTTC.

J is TRBJ2-3 and V is TRBV6-5; 8 bases align to TRBD1. CDR1 and CDR2 from the germline V gene are MNHEY and SVGAGI. V shed 2 bases and J 15 bases; nucleotides not matched to a gene: 13. The CDR3 loop spans 14 amino acids. CDR3 coding DNA: TGTGCCAGCAGTTACATGGACAGGGCGAAAGACTTTTATTTT. This translates into CASSYMDRAKDFYF.

This chain links TRBV6-2 or TRBV6-3 with TRBJ2-7; the D is unclear. The CDR3 runs 13 residues. Trimming removed 6 bases at V and 0 bases at J, with 9 bases between. Per germline, CDR1 MNHEY and CDR2 SVGEGT. The CDR3 coding sequence is TGTGCCAGCAGCCAACTGACCTCCTACGAGCAGTACTTC. Translating gives CASSQLTSYEQYF.

This clonotype was detected ten times or more. This CDR3 is CASSVGPGQGGNEQFF. The CDR3, as DNA: TGCGCCAGCAGCGTTGGACCGGGACAGGGTGGCAATGAGCAGTTCTTC. The chain has TRBV5-1 and TRBJ2-1; 9 bases line up with TRBD1. The CDR3 length is 16 residues. The germline V gene encodes CDR1 SGHRS and CDR2 YFSETQ. J was trimmed by 6 bases and V by 4 bases; bases with no gene match: 11.

This clonotype showed up just a few times. Mismatch with germline at one junction end may stem from a read error. The chain employs TRBV7-2 and TRBJ2-1; 10 bases are a match to TRBD2. This CDR3 spans 15 amino acids. CDR1 SGHTA and CDR2 FQGNSA come from the germline V gene. In nucleotides, the CDR3 is TGTGCCAGCAACTTAGGGCTAGCGGGAGCAAATGAGCAGTTCTTC. The encoded protein is CASNLGLAGANEQFF.

The chain uses TRBV7-3 and TRBJ1-4, with D possibly matching TRBD1 (5 bases). Germline CDR1 and CDR2: SGHTA and FQGTGA. CDR3 length: 13 amino acids. Deletions cut 4 bases from V and 7 bases from J, with 10 bases between. The CDR3 nucleotides are TGTGCCAGCAGCTGGGGCGTCGGTGAAAAACTGTTTTTT. Translated, it gives CASSWGVGEKLFF.

The rearrangement links TRBV20-1 to TRBJ1-2; D possibly corresponds to TRBD1 (5 bases). From germline, CDR1 is DFQATT and CDR2 SNEGSKA (reference sequence). This CDR3 is 13 amino acids long. Deletions cut 2 bases from V and 4 bases from J, with 11 bases between. This CDR3 reads CSARSLDSYGYTF. The CDR3 DNA reads TGCAGTGCTAGATCCCTTGACAGCTATGGCTACACCTTC.

V gene TRBV20-1 combines with J gene TRBJ2-7; a possible D gene is TRBD2 (5 bases). CDR3 length: 13 residues. The germline V gene encodes CDR1 DFQATT and CDR2 SNEGSKA (reference sequence). V lost 2 bases and J lost 0, with 8 bases in between. CDR3 sequence reads: CSARLASSYEQYF. The CDR3 DNA is TGCAGTGCTAGACTAGCCTCCTCCTACGAGCAGTACTTC.

This clonotype turned up a few times. This chain's CDR3 is CASSSRTPRGPNIQYF. The CDR3 nucleotides read TGTGCCAGCAGCTCACGGACTCCAAGGGGGCCAAACATTCAGTACTTC. The J gene is TRBJ2-4, the V gene TRBV11-2; 7 bases match TRBD1. The junction had 12 bases not matched to a gene; V was cut back by 4 bases and J by 6 bases. CDR1 SGHAT and CDR2 FQNNGV come from the germline V gene. The CDR3 length is 16 residues.

V usage is TRBV4-2 and J usage is TRBJ2-3; TRBD2 might be the D (6 bases). V was clipped by 4 bases and J by 0 bases, with 11 bases between them. The length of the CDR3 is 15 residues. Germline assignment: CDR1 LGHNA and CDR2 YNFKEQ. CDR3 in DNA: TGTGCCAGCAGCCCTTGGAGGGGAAGCACAGATACGCAGTATTTT. Residues: CASSPWRGSTDTQYF.

Ten or more counts support this clonotype. This chain connects TRBV7-9 to TRBJ2-3; D ambiguous. In germline, CDR1 is SEHNR, CDR2 FQNEAQ (reference sequence). V dropped 5 bases and J dropped 5 bases, with 11 bases sitting between them. The CDR3 loop spans 13 amino acids. In DNA form, the CDR3 reads TGTGCCAGCAGCGGGCCGTCTGGAGATACGCAGTATTTT. The encoded protein is CASSGPSGDTQYF.

This clonotype has just a few counts. A much bigger clone sits one base away, suggesting this may be a read error. CDR3 bases: TGCAGTGCTAGAGGAGGAAGGACTAGCTGGAATGGCAATGAGCAGTACTTC. It codes for CSARGGRTSWNGNEQYF. This chain links TRBV20-1 with TRBJ2-1, with 8 bases aligning to TRBD2. The closer fit of TRBJ2-7 to the DNA end suggests the J call may be wrong. The CDR3 sequence is 17 residues long. Germline assignment: CDR1 DFQATT and CDR2 SNEGSKA (reference sequence).

This clonotype was found a few times. This rearrangement joins TRBV7-2 to TRBJ1-2; 7 bases line up with TRBD1. Germline lookup yields CDR1 SGHTA and CDR2 FQGNSA. The CDR3 extends over 15 amino acids. The J segment lost 4 bases and the V segment lost 4 bases, leaving 9 bases of the junction unmatched. CDR3 nucleotide sequence: TGTGCCAGCAGCTCCCCCGACAGGGTCCTCTATGGCTACACCTTC. Protein product: CASSSPDRVLYGYTF.

This chain uses TRBV7-2 with TRBJ1-1; TRBD1 agrees at 10 bases. The CDR3 sequence is 15 residues long. Germline V lookup: CDR1 SGHTA, CDR2 FQGNSA. The trim removed 1 base at V and 5 bases at J, leaving 4 bases unmatched. CDR3 residues: CASSLGTGGQTEAFF. DNA for the CDR3: TGTGCCAGCAGCTTAGGGACAGGGGGGCAAACTGAAGCTTTCTTT.

The rearrangement joins TRBV6-6 to TRBJ2-7; D is ambiguous. Trimming left V 3 bases short and J 3 bases short, with 9 bases between. The CDR3 loop spans 13 amino acids. From germline, CDR1 is MNHNY and CDR2 SVGAGI (reference sequence). The CDR3 protein is CASSYPAFYEQYF. CDR3 DNA: TGTGCCAGCAGTTATCCGGCCTTCTACGAGCAGTACTTC.

The count of this clonotype is one. The junction departs from the called germline gene at one end, perhaps through a read error. The chain uses TRBV6-5 and TRBJ1-6; D perhaps matches TRBD1 (6 bases). CDR3 size: 13 residues. From germline, CDR1 is MNHEY and CDR2 SVGAGI. The CDR3 DNA is TGTGCCAGCAGGCTCGACAGGAATTCACCCCCCCACTTT. As protein: CASRLDRNSPPHF.

The chain is built from TRBV7-2 and TRBJ1-1, with a weak D call TRBD1 (6 bases). The CDR3 totals 15 residues. Germline CDR1 and CDR2: SGHTA and FQGNSA. V was trimmed by 7 bases and J by 1 base, leaving 16 bases between them. In nucleotides, the CDR3 is TGTGCCAGCATCCTCAGGGGATTGGGGAACACTGAAGCTTTCTTT. Residues: CASILRGLGNTEAFF.

This clonotype was counted only a few times. The rearrangement joins TRBV14 to TRBJ1-2; D ambiguous. Germline V gene sequence: CDR1 SGHDN, CDR2 FVKESK. The CDR3 consists of 13 residues. The ends were cut back, 1 base at V and 4 bases at J, with 7 bases in the middle. CDR3 in amino acids: CASSQGSAYGYTF. The DNA of the CDR3 is TGTGCCAGCAGCCAAGGGAGTGCCTATGGCTACACCTTC.

The DNA of the CDR3 is TGTGCCAGCAGTTTCTTTACGGCCTCCGGCACAGATACGCAGTATTTT. Its protein product is CASSFFTASGTDTQYF. The V and J genes are TRBV27 and TRBJ2-3; no firm D call. This CDR3 contains 16 residues. V was trimmed by 3 bases and J by 1 base, leaving 14 bases between them. The germline V gene encodes CDR1 MNHEY and CDR2 SMNVEV (reference sequence).